This entry lists 31 T cell receptor beta chains sequenced from one sample in a study of blood T cells in healthy people across ages. A second 7 to 11 cycle PCR used barcoded and J-beta primers. A single record per CDR3 protein comes from TCRdb applying MiXCR to the 5' RACE reads. The sample includes approximately 800,000 distinct CDR3 sequences, around a quarter of them seen just once. These data also featured in a second study, about T cells of mothers and their children.

The material sequenced was blood. Receptors were obtained from a boy aged 10-17 years in good health.

As regards this clonotype: Mismatch with germline at one junction end may stem from a read error. The V and J genes are TRBV29-1 and TRBJ2-1; 7 positions agree with TRBD2. Per germline, CDR1 SQVTM and CDR2 ANQGSEA. The CDR3 has 13 residues. Here the CDR3 reads CSGGLEARDEQFF. The CDR3 DNA follows: TGCAGCGGTGGACTAGAGGCGAGGGATGAACAGTTCTTC.

This clonotype was found once. The rearrangement links TRBV5-1 to TRBJ1-1, with D unresolved. The length of the CDR3 is 12 residues. Germline V gene sequence: CDR1 SGHRS, CDR2 YFSETQ. Trimming took off 4 bases at V and 11 bases at J, with 15 bases between the two ends. The CDR3 reads CASSREGSEAFF. The DNA of the CDR3 is TGCGCCAGCAGCCGAGAAGGTTCGGAGGCTTTCTTT.

This clonotype was observed many times. J is TRBJ2-7 and V is TRBV7-2; 7 bases map to TRBD1. The CDR3 covers 14 residues. The germline gives CDR1 SGHTA, CDR2 FQGNSA. With V trimmed by 2 bases and J by 2 bases, 3 bases remained unmatched. CDR3 protein: CASSLYDRAYEQYF. CDR3 nucleotides: TGTGCCAGCAGCTTATATGACAGGGCCTACGAGCAGTACTTC.

The chain carries TRBV7-3 and TRBJ2-6; weak D call: TRBD2 (6 bases). Germline CDR1 reads SGHTA; CDR2 reads FQGTGA. CDR3 length: 15 residues. The V gene lost 4 bases and the J gene lost 4 bases, with 11 bases spanning the gap. The CDR3 spells CASSSEGSGANVLTF. The DNA for the CDR3 is TGTGCCAGCAGCTCGGAGGGGTCAGGGGCCAACGTCCTGACTTTC.

The chain couples TRBV3-1 to TRBJ1-2; 7 nucleotides line up with TRBD1. The CDR3 loop spans 13 amino acids. CDR1 LGHDT and CDR2 YNNKEL come from the germline V gene (reference sequence). Trimming cost V 3 bases and J 6 bases; bases outside gene matches: 4. CDR3 bases: TGTGCCAGCAGCCAGGGAAGGGGGCATGGCTACACCTTC. This encodes CASSQGRGHGYTF.

This clonotype was found many times. The rearrangement links TRBV12-3 or TRBV12-4 to TRBJ2-7; 13 bases are shared with TRBD2. Unmatched junction bases numbered 5, after V lost 6 bases and J lost 3 bases. This CDR3 region has 15 residues. This CDR3 is CASSTGLAGVYEQYF. CDR3 nucleotide sequence: TGTGCCAGCAGCACAGGACTAGCGGGAGTCTACGAGCAGTACTTC.

The rearrangement joins TRBV9 to TRBJ2-1; 8 positions agree with TRBD2. This CDR3 spans 17 amino acids. Germline-derived CDR1 and CDR2 are SGDLS and YYNGEE. The ends lost 4 bases at V and 5 bases at J; junction bases unmatched: 14. The DNA of the CDR3 is TGTGCCAGCAGCATCGGGGCCGAAGCGGGAGCAAACAATGAGCAGTTCTTC. It codes for CASSIGAEAGANNEQFF.

This rearrangement joins TRBV15 to TRBJ2-6, with D unresolved. CDR1 is LNHNV, CDR2 YYDKDF, per germline (reference sequence). Trimming shortened V by 4 bases and J by 0 bases, and 7 bases separated the two germline ends. CDR3 size: 15 residues. DNA for the CDR3: TGTGCCACCAGCATCTGGTCCTCTGGGGCCAACGTCCTGACTTTC. Translating it yields CATSIWSSGANVLTF. Filled out from reference TRBV15 and TRBJ2-6, the complete variable domain reads DAMVIQNPRYQVTQFGKPVTLSCSQTLNHNVMYWYQQKSSQAPKLLFHYYDKDFNNEADTPDNFQSRRPNTSFCFLDIRSPGLGDTAMYLCATSIWSSGANVLTFGAGSRLTVL.

In nucleotides, the CDR3 is TGTGCCAGCACCCGCATTGACAGACCTGAAGCTTTCTTT. This translates into CASTRIDRPEAFF. J is TRBJ1-1 and V is TRBV28; D is perhaps TRBD1 (5 bases). The V end was cut by 7 bases, the J end by 6 bases, with 15 bases between. Per germline, CDR1 MDHEN and CDR2 SYDVKM. The CDR3 runs to 13 residues.

The chain couples TRBV28 to TRBJ2-5; D not certain. Germline V lookup: CDR1 MDHEN, CDR2 SYDVKM. The CDR3 spans 11 residues. Deletions cut 4 bases from V and 6 bases from J, with 6 bases between. The CDR3 sequence: CASSSRQTQYF. Here the CDR3 DNA reads TGTGCCAGCAGTTCCCGACAGACCCAGTACTTC.

This clonotype came up once. This chain connects TRBV20-1 to TRBJ2-7, with 7 bases aligning to TRBD2. The CDR3 totals 15 residues. CDR1 is DFQATT, CDR2 SNEGSKA, per germline (reference sequence). J was trimmed by 2 bases and V by 0 bases; bases with no gene match: 7. CDR3 protein: CSARDLGEGPYEQYF. The CDR3 DNA follows: TGCAGTGCTAGAGATCTGGGGGAGGGCCCCTACGAGCAGTACTTC.

This sequence joins TRBV7-2 and TRBJ2-5; no clear D. The DNA matches TRBJ2-1 better at its end, which makes the J call doubtful. Germline values: CDR1 SGHTA, CDR2 FQGNSA. This CDR3 is built from 12 residues. This CDR3 is CASSLVVAEQFF. The CDR3 bases are TGTGCCAGCAGCTTAGTCGTGGCCGAGCAGTTCTTC.

CDR3 bases: TGTGCCAGCAGAGACTACGGTGCTAGCTCCTACGAGCAGTACTTC. Its translation is CASRDYGASSYEQYF. V is TRBV7-8 and J is TRBJ2-7; perhaps TRBD2 as D (5 bases). This CDR3 has 15 amino acids. Germline-derived CDR1 and CDR2 are SGHVS and FQNEAQ. V lost 6 bases to trimming and J lost 0 bases, with 15 bases between them. The full variable domain, its missing parts supplied by reference TRBV7-8 and TRBJ2-7, is GAGVSQSPRYKVAKRGQDVALRCDPISGHVSLFWYQQALGQGPEFLTYFQNEAQLDKSGLPSDRFFAERPEGSVSTLKIQRTQQEDSAVYLCASRDYGASSYEQYFGPGTRLTVT.

To note about this clonotype: Possible read error: a much larger clone is one base away. The chain combines TRBV11-2 with TRBJ2-5; no clear D. TRBJ2-7 matches the DNA end more closely, so the J call is doubtful. CDR1 is SGHAT and CDR2 is FQNNGV in the germline V gene. The CDR3 length is 15 residues. The CDR3 nucleotides are TGTGCCAGCAGCTTAGAAGCTCAGAGCTCCTACGAGCAGTACTTC. Its translation: CASSLEAQSSYEQYF.

The chain recombines TRBV21-1 with TRBJ1-6. TRBV21-1 is described as a pseudogene. The CDR3 totals 11 residues. CDR3 DNA: TGTGCCACCGAGGTTGGTTCACCCCTCCACTTT. Its translation is CATEVGSPLHF.

This clonotype came up a few times. The chain combines TRBV5-1 with TRBJ2-2, with D maybe TRBD1 (5 bases). Germline V lookup: CDR1 SGHRS, CDR2 YFSETQ. The CDR3 spans 15 residues. V was pared by 4 bases and J by 6 bases, with 16 bases between. Written as DNA, the CDR3 is TGCGCCAGCAGCCCGGACAACGAAGGGGCCGGGGAGCTGTTTTTT. It translates to CASSPDNEGAGELFF.

The V and J genes are TRBV28 and TRBJ1-1, with D hard to call. The germline V gene has CDR1 MDHEN and CDR2 SYDVKM. There are 11 residues in the CDR3. V shed 3 bases and J shed 9 bases, with 8 bases lying between them. CDR3 loop: CASSFAGKAFF. The DNA for the CDR3 is TGTGCCAGCAGTTTCGCCGGGAAAGCTTTCTTT. The full variable domain, completed using reference TRBV28 and TRBJ1-1, is DVKVTQSSRYLVKRTGEKVFLECVQDMDHENMFWYRQDPGLGLRLIYFSYDVKMKEKGDIPEGYSVSREKKERFSLILESASTNQTSMYLCASSFAGKAFFGQGTRLTVV.

This chain joins TRBV27 and TRBJ2-4, with TRBD1 matching 7 bases. This CDR3 spans 13 amino acids. Germline values: CDR1 MNHEY, CDR2 SMNVEV (reference sequence). The ends lost 6 bases at V and 15 bases at J; junction bases unmatched: 14. The CDR3 DNA follows: TGTGCCAGCAGACTGATGATGACAGGGAAGGGGTACTTC. Its protein product is CASRLMMTGKGYF.

The rearrangement joins TRBV28 to TRBJ2-4, with a weak D call TRBD1 (5 bases). Germline V CDR1 and CDR2: MDHEN, SYDVKM. The CDR3 sequence is 17 residues long. V gave up 1 base and J gave up 4 bases, with 17 bases separating them. The CDR3 nucleotides read TGTGCCAGCAGTTTATACCGTCTGGGCCAGGGAAAAAACATTCAGTACTTC. It is translated as CASSLYRLGQGKNIQYF.

This clonotype has just a few counts. This chain connects TRBV29-1 to TRBJ2-2; 9 bases agree with TRBD2. With 1 base clipped from V and 5 bases from J, the junction kept 14 bases outside the gene matches. Germline V gives CDR1 SQVTM, CDR2 ANQGSEA. This CDR3 region has 18 residues. The CDR3 loop is CSVEGVALAGLGTGELFF. For the CDR3, the DNA is TGCAGCGTTGAAGGAGTAGCACTAGCGGGCCTGGGGACCGGGGAGCTGTTTTTT.

The table lists this clonotype with a few counts. The chain uses TRBV28 and TRBJ2-7, with 7 bases matching TRBD1. In germline, CDR1 is MDHEN, CDR2 SYDVKM. The CDR3 consists of 17 residues. Trimming cost V 1 base and J 5 bases; bases outside gene matches: 14. The CDR3 nucleotides read TGTGCCAGCAGTTTATTTTTGAGCGCGACAGGGACCAACGAGCAGTACTTC. Residues: CASSLFLSATGTNEQYF.

V usage is TRBV27 and J usage is TRBJ2-5, with D perhaps matching TRBD2 (6 bases). The J call may be faulty, since TRBJ2-1 better matches the DNA end. From germline, CDR1 is MNHEY and CDR2 SMNVEV (reference sequence). The CDR3 has 14 residues. The CDR3, as DNA: TGTGCCAGCAGCCTCCCCGGGACTGACAATGAGCAGTTCTTC. Protein: CASSLPGTDNEQFF.

This sequence joins TRBV6-2 or TRBV6-3 and TRBJ2-5, with D possibly being TRBD1 or TRBD2 (6 bases each). The DNA matches TRBJ2-1 better at its end, which makes the J call doubtful. CDR1 is MNHEY and CDR2 is SVGEGT in the germline V gene. The CDR3 loop spans 15 amino acids. The CDR3 is CASNNLRGAANEQFF. In DNA form, the CDR3 reads TGTGCCAGCAACAATTTGAGGGGGGCGGCTAATGAGCAGTTCTTC.

This clonotype was picked up many times. The chain is built from TRBV7-9 and TRBJ2-5; weak D call: TRBD1 (5 bases). This CDR3 is 13 amino acids long. Germline V CDR1 and CDR2: SEHNR, FQNEAQ (reference sequence). The V and J ends lost 3 bases and 4 bases respectively, with 9 bases between them. The CDR3 region is CASSFPGSETQYF. DNA of the CDR3: TGTGCCAGCAGCTTCCCAGGGTCAGAGACCCAGTACTTC.

The rearrangement links TRBV12-3 or TRBV12-4 to TRBJ1-1; D unresolved. V lost 8 bases and J 0 bases, leaving 13 bases between the germline ends. The CDR3 contains 14 residues. For the CDR3, the DNA is TGTGCCAGCTCGATAGGTCGGATGAACACTGAAGCTTTCTTT. Its translation is CASSIGRMNTEAFF.

The CDR3 DNA sequence: TGTGCCAGCAGCTTAGCCGGCCAGAACTCCTACGAGCAGTACTTC. Amino acid sequence: CASSLAGQNSYEQYF. This chain links TRBV7-2 with TRBJ2-7; D ambiguous. The CDR3 is 15 residues long. The germline gives CDR1 SGHTA, CDR2 FQGNSA. With 0 bases removed from V and 0 bases from J, the gap between germline ends came to 9 bases. The variable domain in full, with the rest retrieved from reference TRBV7-2 and TRBJ2-7, is GAGVSQSPSNKVTEKGKDVELRCDPISGHTALYWYRQSLGQGLEFLIYFQGNSAPDKSGLPSDRFSAERTGGSVSTLTIQRTQQEDSAVYLCASSLAGQNSYEQYFGPGTRLTVT.

The chain carries TRBV12-3 or TRBV12-4 and TRBJ2-2, with D possibly being TRBD1 (6 bases). The CDR3 sequence is 14 residues long. V was pared by 7 bases and J by 3 bases, with 12 bases between. Here the CDR3 reads CASNTRGYTGELFF. The CDR3 DNA follows: TGTGCCAGCAATACCAGGGGTTACACCGGGGAGCTGTTTTTT.

This clonotype was counted between two and nine times. V usage is TRBV11-2 and J usage is TRBJ2-1, with 7 bases identical to TRBD2. V lost 0 bases, J lost 3 bases, and 5 bases stayed unmatched. Germline V gene lookup returns CDR1 SGHAT and CDR2 FQNNGV. The CDR3 runs 16 residues. DNA for the CDR3: TGTGCCAGCAGCTTAGAAGCGGGACGGCTCTACAATGAGCAGTTCTTC. It is translated as CASSLEAGRLYNEQFF.

V usage is TRBV9 and J usage is TRBJ1-1; D not resolved. Deletions cut 4 bases from V and 7 bases from J, with 14 bases between. The CDR3 has 13 residues. The germline V gene encodes CDR1 SGDLS and CDR2 YYNGEE. The CDR3 is CASSPPAADEAFF. CDR3 bases: TGTGCCAGCAGCCCCCCAGCAGCCGATGAAGCTTTCTTT. Full variable domain (remainder filled in from reference TRBV9 and TRBJ1-1): DSGVTQTPKHLITATGQRVTLRCSPRSGDLSVYWYQQSLDQGLQFLIQYYNGEERAKGNILERFSAQQFPDLHSELNLSSLELGDSALYFCASSPPAADEAFFGQGTRLTVV.

This clonotype was seen more than once but under ten times. The V and J genes are TRBV6-5 and TRBJ2-7; TRBD1 agrees at 8 bases. The CDR3 length is 14 residues. Germline CDR1 and CDR2: MNHEY and SVGAGI. V lost 5 bases, J lost 5 bases, and 8 bases stayed unmatched. CDR3 in amino acids: CASSPYRGADEQYF. CDR3 nucleotides: TGTGCCAGCAGTCCATACAGGGGGGCGGACGAGCAGTACTTC.

This clonotype was observed a handful of times. The rearrangement links TRBV12-3 or TRBV12-4 to TRBJ2-7; D may correspond to TRBD1 or TRBD2 (5 bases each). V lost 8 bases and J 1 base, leaving 12 bases between the germline ends. The CDR3 is made up of 13 amino acids. The DNA for the CDR3 is TGTGCCAGCCTCCGGGACCCATCCTACGAGCAGTACTTC. It translates to CASLRDPSYEQYF.